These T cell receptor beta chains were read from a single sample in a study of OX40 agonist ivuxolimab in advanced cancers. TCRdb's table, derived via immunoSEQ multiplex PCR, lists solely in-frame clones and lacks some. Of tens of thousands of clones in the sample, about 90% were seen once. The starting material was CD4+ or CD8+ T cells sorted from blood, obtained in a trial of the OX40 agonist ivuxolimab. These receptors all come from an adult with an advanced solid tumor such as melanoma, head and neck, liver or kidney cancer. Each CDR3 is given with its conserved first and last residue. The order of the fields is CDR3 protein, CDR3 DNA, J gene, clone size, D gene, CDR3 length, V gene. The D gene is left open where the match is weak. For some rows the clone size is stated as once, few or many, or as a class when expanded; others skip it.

CDR3 protein: CASRARGNSYNEQFF; CDR3 DNA: TGTGCCAGCAGGGCACGGGGGAACTCCTACAATGAGCAGTTCTTC; J gene: TRBJ2-1; clone size: .; D gene: .; CDR3 length: 15; V gene: TRBV2
CDR3 protein: CASSLGNQPQHF; CDR3 DNA: TGTGCCAGCAGCTTGGGGAATCAGCCCCAGCATTTT; J gene: TRBJ1-5; clone size: once; D gene: .; CDR3 length: 12; V gene: TRBV5-1
CDR3 protein: CASSLGLAEGDTQYF; CDR3 DNA: TGCGCCAGCAGCTTGGGGCTAGCGGAGGGAGATACGCAGTATTTT; J gene: TRBJ2-3; clone size: .; D gene: TRBD2; CDR3 length: 15; V gene: TRBV5-1
CDR3 protein: CASSTGYEQYF; CDR3 DNA: TGTGCCAGCAGTACAGGGTACGAGCAGTACTTC; J gene: TRBJ2-7; clone size: .; D gene: .; CDR3 length: 11; V gene: TRBV6-1
CDR3 protein: CASSQGEAKTQYF; CDR3 DNA: TGTGCCAGCAGCCAAGGCGAAGCAAAGACCCAGTACTTC; J gene: TRBJ2-5; clone size: .; D gene: .; CDR3 length: 13; V gene: TRBV4-2
CDR3 protein: CASSYSSVSTQYF; CDR3 DNA: TGTGCCAGCAGTTACTCGAGCGTGTCGACCCAGTACTTC; J gene: TRBJ2-5; clone size: .; D gene: .; CDR3 length: 13; V gene: TRBV6-6
CDR3 protein: CAISGSGTEAFF; CDR3 DNA: TGTGCCATCAGTGGGTCAGGCACTGAAGCTTTCTTT; J gene: TRBJ1-1; clone size: .; D gene: .; CDR3 length: 12; V gene: TRBV10-3
CDR3 protein: CASVVGGRREAFF; CDR3 DNA: TGTGCCAGCGTGGTAGGGGGGAGGCGTGAAGCTTTCTTT; J gene: TRBJ1-1; clone size: .; D gene: .; CDR3 length: 13; V gene: TRBV21-1
CDR3 protein: CASSLAQGTHSGNTIYF; CDR3 DNA: TGTGCCAGCAGCTTAGCGCAAGGGACACACTCTGGAAACACCATATATTTT; J gene: TRBJ1-3; clone size: .; D gene: .; CDR3 length: 17; V gene: TRBV7-6
CDR3 protein: CASSPRTSPGVQYF; CDR3 DNA: TGTGCCAGTAGTCCACGGACGAGCCCTGGGGTCCAGTACTTC; J gene: TRBJ2-4; clone size: once; D gene: .; CDR3 length: 14; V gene: TRBV19
CDR3 protein: CASRRGSTDTQYF; CDR3 DNA: TGTGCCAGCCGCCGGGGTAGCACAGATACGCAGTATTTT; J gene: TRBJ2-3; clone size: .; D gene: .; CDR3 length: 13; V gene: TRBV6-1
CDR3 protein: CASSLFVGGITDTQYF; CDR3 DNA: TGCGCCAGCAGCTTGTTCGTGGGAGGGATCACAGATACGCAGTATTTT; J gene: TRBJ2-3; clone size: .; D gene: TRBD2; CDR3 length: 16; V gene: TRBV5-1
CDR3 protein: CASSFKGNTDTQYF; CDR3 DNA: TGTGCCAGCAGCTTTAAGGGAAACACAGATACGCAGTATTTT; J gene: TRBJ2-3; clone size: .; D gene: .; CDR3 length: 14; V gene: TRBV5-4
CDR3 protein: CASTSQLNTGELFF; CDR3 DNA: TGTGCCAGCACCAGCCAGTTGAACACCGGGGAGCTGTTTTTT; J gene: TRBJ2-2; clone size: .; D gene: .; CDR3 length: 14; V gene: TRBV2
CDR3 protein: CASSLGGINEKLFF; CDR3 DNA: TGCGCCAGCAGCTTGGGAGGGATTAATGAAAAACTGTTTTTT; J gene: TRBJ1-4; clone size: .; D gene: .; CDR3 length: 14; V gene: TRBV5-1
CDR3 protein: CATVGDKGLIGMNTEAFF; CDR3 DNA: TGTGCCACCGTCGGGGACAAGGGACTCATCGGAATGAACACTGAAGCTTTCTTT; J gene: TRBJ1-1; clone size: once; D gene: .; CDR3 length: 18; V gene: TRBV5-8
CDR3 protein: CASSLDQRGPYEQYF; CDR3 DNA: TGCGCCAGCAGCTTGGATCAAAGGGGGCCTTACGAGCAGTACTTC; J gene: TRBJ2-7; clone size: .; D gene: TRBD1; CDR3 length: 15; V gene: TRBV5-1
CDR3 protein: CATSRDWYGANVLTF; CDR3 DNA: TGTGCCACCAGCAGAGATTGGTATGGGGCCAACGTCCTGACTTTC; J gene: TRBJ2-6; clone size: once; D gene: .; CDR3 length: 15; V gene: TRBV15
CDR3 protein: CASSSGYSYGYTF; CDR3 DNA: TGTGCCAGCAGTTCAGGGTACAGCTATGGCTACACCTTC; J gene: TRBJ1-2; clone size: once; D gene: .; CDR3 length: 13; V gene: TRBV6-1
CDR3 protein: CASSPASTTNEKLFF; CDR3 DNA: TGTGCCAGCAGCCCCGCCTCAACCACTAATGAAAAACTGTTTTTT; J gene: TRBJ1-4; clone size: few; D gene: .; CDR3 length: 15; V gene: TRBV4-2
CDR3 protein: CASSSRTSGNEQFF; CDR3 DNA: TGCGCCAGCAGCTCCCGGACTAGCGGGAATGAGCAGTTCTTC; J gene: TRBJ2-1; clone size: .; D gene: TRBD2; CDR3 length: 14; V gene: TRBV5-1
CDR3 protein: CASSQDTAAGGETQYF; CDR3 DNA: TGTGCCAGCAGCCAAGATACGGCAGCGGGGGGAGAGACCCAGTACTTC; J gene: TRBJ2-5; clone size: .; D gene: TRBD2; CDR3 length: 16; V gene: TRBV4-2
CDR3 protein: CASSQHRGVNTGELFF; CDR3 DNA: TGCGCCAGCAGCCAACACAGGGGGGTGAACACCGGGGAGCTGTTTTTT; J gene: TRBJ2-2; clone size: .; D gene: TRBD1; CDR3 length: 16; V gene: TRBV4-1
CDR3 protein: CASSLFGGLTEAFF; CDR3 DNA: TGTGCCAGCAGCTTATTCGGGGGCTTGACTGAAGCTTTCTTT; J gene: TRBJ1-1; clone size: .; D gene: .; CDR3 length: 14; V gene: TRBV7-2
CDR3 protein: CASSWTANTEAFF; CDR3 DNA: TGTGCCAGCAGTTGGACAGCGAACACTGAAGCTTTCTTT; J gene: TRBJ1-1; clone size: once; D gene: .; CDR3 length: 13; V gene: TRBV6-5
CDR3 protein: CASSAGTEETQYF; CDR3 DNA: TGTGCCAGCAGCGCCGGGACAGAAGAGACCCAGTACTTC; J gene: TRBJ2-5; clone size: .; D gene: TRBD1; CDR3 length: 13; V gene: TRBV2
CDR3 protein: CASSFLLNAEAFF; CDR3 DNA: TGTGCCAGCAGCTTCCTTCTGAACGCTGAAGCTTTCTTT; J gene: TRBJ1-1; clone size: .; D gene: .; CDR3 length: 13; V gene: TRBV5-4
CDR3 protein: CASSYGGDNEQFF; CDR3 DNA: TGCGCCAGCAGCTATGGAGGAGATAATGAGCAGTTCTTC; J gene: TRBJ2-1; clone size: .; D gene: .; CDR3 length: 13; V gene: TRBV5-1
CDR3 protein: CASSVSPVRDEQYF; CDR3 DNA: TGTGCCAGCAGCGTAAGCCCCGTGAGAGACGAGCAGTACTTC; J gene: TRBJ2-7; clone size: .; D gene: .; CDR3 length: 14; V gene: TRBV9
CDR3 protein: CSVYRSPSSETQYF; CDR3 DNA: TGCAGCGTCTATAGGTCTCCCTCGAGTGAGACCCAGTACTTC; J gene: TRBJ2-5; clone size: .; D gene: .; CDR3 length: 14; V gene: TRBV29-1
CDR3 protein: CATSRVRVNEQFF; CDR3 DNA: TGTGCCACCAGCAGAGTACGCGTTAATGAGCAGTTCTTC; J gene: TRBJ2-1; clone size: once; D gene: .; CDR3 length: 13; V gene: TRBV15
CDR3 protein: CASSGQADTEAFF; CDR3 DNA: TGTGCCAGCAGTGGACAGGCAGACACTGAAGCTTTCTTT; J gene: TRBJ1-1; clone size: once; D gene: .; CDR3 length: 13; V gene: TRBV25-1
CDR3 protein: CARAMSTGESEGNTIYF; CDR3 DNA: TGTGCCAGAGCCATGTCCACGGGGGAATCGGAAGGAAACACCATATATTTT; J gene: TRBJ1-3; clone size: .; D gene: .; CDR3 length: 17; V gene: TRBV7-9
CDR3 protein: CASNPPGEKLFF; CDR3 DNA: TGTGCCAGCAACCCCCCGGGGGAAAAACTGTTTTTT; J gene: TRBJ1-4; clone size: few; D gene: .; CDR3 length: 12; V gene: TRBV7-9
CDR3 protein: CASSQTWGAGYGYTF; CDR3 DNA: TGCGCCAGCAGCCAGACTTGGGGGGCTGGCTATGGCTACACCTTC; J gene: TRBJ1-2; clone size: .; D gene: .; CDR3 length: 15; V gene: TRBV4-1
CDR3 protein: CASSPARLAGASYEQYF; CDR3 DNA: TGTGCCAGCAGCCCAGCACGACTAGCGGGAGCTTCCTACGAGCAGTACTTC; J gene: TRBJ2-7; clone size: .; D gene: TRBD2; CDR3 length: 17; V gene: TRBV5-4
CDR3 protein: CASSDLGGYSNQPQHF; CDR3 DNA: TGTGCCAGCAGTGATCTAGGGGGGTATAGCAATCAGCCCCAGCATTTT; J gene: TRBJ1-5; clone size: .; D gene: .; CDR3 length: 16; V gene: TRBV6-1
CDR3 protein: CASSRDRDYGYTF; CDR3 DNA: TGTGCCAGCAGTCGGGACAGAGACTATGGCTACACCTTC; J gene: TRBJ1-2; clone size: .; D gene: TRBD1; CDR3 length: 13; V gene: TRBV6-5
CDR3 protein: CASSSRQGVGTEAFF; CDR3 DNA: TGCGCCAGCAGCTCCCGACAGGGGGTAGGGACTGAAGCTTTCTTT; J gene: TRBJ1-1; clone size: once; D gene: TRBD1; CDR3 length: 15; V gene: TRBV5-1
CDR3 protein: CASSGLSKDGSSYEQYF; CDR3 DNA: TGTGCCAGCAGTGGATTAAGTAAGGACGGAAGCTCCTACGAGCAGTACTTC; J gene: TRBJ2-7; clone size: .; D gene: .; CDR3 length: 17; V gene: TRBV2
CDR3 protein: CASSPGTSGGIGQETQYF; CDR3 DNA: TGCGCCAGCAGCCCCGGGACTAGCGGGGGGATAGGGCAAGAGACCCAGTACTTC; J gene: TRBJ2-5; clone size: .; D gene: TRBD2; CDR3 length: 18; V gene: TRBV5-1
CDR3 protein: CASSPNSATSKETQYF; CDR3 DNA: TGTGCCAGCAGCCCTAATTCCGCGACTAGTAAGGAGACCCAGTACTTC; J gene: TRBJ2-5; clone size: .; D gene: .; CDR3 length: 16; V gene: TRBV7-8
CDR3 protein: CASGWTGSYEQYF; CDR3 DNA: TGCGCCAGCGGGTGGACGGGTTCCTACGAGCAGTACTTC; J gene: TRBJ2-7; clone size: .; D gene: .; CDR3 length: 13; V gene: TRBV5-1
CDR3 protein: CAWTIDRGYGYTF; CDR3 DNA: TGTGCCTGGACTATCGACAGGGGCTATGGCTACACCTTC; J gene: TRBJ1-2; clone size: few; D gene: TRBD1; CDR3 length: 13; V gene: TRBV30
CDR3 protein: CASSLAREHNEQFF; CDR3 DNA: TGTGCCAGCAGCTTAGCCAGGGAACACAATGAGCAGTTCTTC; J gene: TRBJ2-1; clone size: .; D gene: .; CDR3 length: 14; V gene: TRBV7-9
CDR3 protein: CASSPVSNQPQHF; CDR3 DNA: TGTGCCAGCAGCCCAGTTAGCAATCAGCCCCAGCATTTT; J gene: TRBJ1-5; clone size: .; D gene: .; CDR3 length: 13; V gene: TRBV7-2
CDR3 protein: CASRKGRLLSPLHF; CDR3 DNA: TGTGCCAGCAGGAAAGGCAGGCTTCTTTCACCCCTCCACTTT; J gene: TRBJ1-6; clone size: .; D gene: .; CDR3 length: 14; V gene: TRBV6-5
CDR3 protein: CASTTGGFHTEAFF; CDR3 DNA: TGTGCCAGCACCACCGGCGGTTTTCACACTGAAGCTTTCTTT; J gene: TRBJ1-1; clone size: .; D gene: .; CDR3 length: 14; V gene: TRBV7-9
CDR3 protein: CASSFYPSGGAYEQYF; CDR3 DNA: TGTGCCAGCAGCTTTTATCCTAGCGGGGGGGCCTACGAGCAGTACTTC; J gene: TRBJ2-7; clone size: .; D gene: TRBD2; CDR3 length: 16; V gene: TRBV7-8
CDR3 protein: CASRWGETNEQFF; CDR3 DNA: TGTGCCAGCAGGTGGGGGGAAACCAATGAGCAGTTCTTC; J gene: TRBJ2-1; clone size: .; D gene: .; CDR3 length: 13; V gene: TRBV6-6
CDR3 protein: CASSEALLGANVLTF; CDR3 DNA: TGTGCCAGCAGTGAAGCGCTTCTGGGGGCCAACGTCCTGACTTTC; J gene: TRBJ2-6; clone size: .; D gene: .; CDR3 length: 15; V gene: TRBV2
CDR3 protein: CAWSEVATDTQYF; CDR3 DNA: TGTGCCTGGAGTGAAGTAGCCACAGATACGCAGTATTTT; J gene: TRBJ2-3; clone size: .; D gene: .; CDR3 length: 13; V gene: TRBV30
CDR3 protein: CASTEGGETYNEQFF; CDR3 DNA: TGTGCCAGCACCGAAGGGGGGGAGACCTACAATGAGCAGTTCTTC; J gene: TRBJ2-1; clone size: .; D gene: .; CDR3 length: 15; V gene: TRBV9
CDR3 protein: CASSTSGSPSNTGELFF; CDR3 DNA: TGTGCCAGCAGCACTAGCGGGAGCCCCTCGAACACCGGGGAGCTGTTTTTT; J gene: TRBJ2-2; clone size: .; D gene: TRBD2; CDR3 length: 17; V gene: TRBV7-8